The 30 T cell receptor beta chains below were found in one sample sequenced in a study of cytomegalovirus exposure and HLA in healthy donors. The PCR had 60 Vbeta and 13 Jbeta primers. Sequencing was performed with immunoSEQ multiplex PCR; in TCRdb, only in-frame clones are kept and a portion is missing. Of 75,000 to 100,000 clones listed, about 80% were seen once; the top ten hold around 3%. Sequences were obtained from PBMCs. Receptors originate from a man in his forties or fifties in good health and CMV-seronegative.

This clone was counted a few times. This chain links TRBV5-6 with TRBJ1-5; TRBD1 might be the D (5 bases). CDR3 length: 14 amino acids. Germline-derived CDR1 and CDR2 are SGHDT and YYEEEE. Trimming stripped 0 bases from V and 3 bases from J, with 7 bases between. The CDR3 nucleotides are TGTGCCAGCAGCTTGGAGGGGTACAATCAGCCCCAGCATTTT. This translates into CASSLEGYNQPQHF.

This clone has only a few counts. The V call is TRBV18, the J call TRBJ1-1, with 7 bases matching TRBD1. CDR3 length equals 14 residues. V shed 5 bases, J shed 4 bases, and the junction held 7 bases outside the gene matches. Germline V CDR1 and CDR2: KGHSH, LQKENI. The CDR3 spells CASSVRQGITEAFF. For the CDR3, the DNA is TGTGCCAGCTCAGTCCGACAGGGAATCACTGAAGCTTTCTTT. Based on the CDR3 plus reference TRBV18 and TRBJ1-1, the full variable domain is NAGVMQNPRHLVRRRGQEARLRCSPMKGHSHVYWYRQLPEEGLKFMVYLQKENIIDESGMPKERFSAEFPKEGPSILRIQQVVRGDSAAYFCASSVRQGITEAFFGQGTRLTVV.

The rearrangement uses TRBV9 and TRBJ2-5; 11 nucleotides line up with TRBD1. J lost 5 bases, V lost 4 bases, and 10 bases had no gene match. This CDR3 is 16 amino acids long. The V gene's germline CDR1 is SGDLS and CDR2 YYNGEE. Here the CDR3 reads CASSLAGTGGLETQYF. DNA of the CDR3: TGTGCCAGCAGCTTAGCCGGGACAGGGGGTCTGGAGACCCAGTACTTC. The variable domain in full, with the rest retrieved from reference TRBV9 and TRBJ2-5, is DSGVTQTPKHLITATGQRVTLRCSPRSGDLSVYWYQQSLDQGLQFLIQYYNGEERAKGNILERFSAQQFPDLHSELNLSSLELGDSALYFCASSLAGTGGLETQYFGPGTRLLVL.

This CDR3 reads CASSLQGSYNEQFF. CDR3 bases: TGTGCCAGCAGTTTGCAGGGCTCATACAATGAGCAGTTCTTC. This sequence joins TRBV28 and TRBJ2-1, with D perhaps matching TRBD1 (5 bases). Per the germline V gene, CDR1 is MDHEN and CDR2 is SYDVKM. The CDR3 extends over 14 amino acids. V gave up 3 bases and J gave up 4 bases, with 10 bases separating them.

The chain links TRBV9 to TRBJ2-1; D ambiguous. CDR1 and CDR2 from the germline V gene are SGDLS and YYNGEE. The V end lost 0 bases, the J end lost 7 bases, and 8 bases lay between the germline ends. This CDR3 has 13 amino acids. Here the CDR3 DNA reads TGTGCCAGCAGCGTAGCGCTGGAGAATGAGCAGTTCTTC. It encodes CASSVALENEQFF.

The J gene is TRBJ2-5, the V gene TRBV5-1, with TRBD2 identical over 12 bases. CDR1 is SGHRS and CDR2 is YFSETQ in the germline V gene. V gave up 0 bases and J gave up 5 bases; unmatched junction bases: 5. This CDR3 contains 16 residues. CDR3 region: CASSLAPSGGAETQYF. The CDR3 DNA is TGCGCCAGCAGCTTGGCCCCTAGCGGGGGGGCGGAGACCCAGTACTTC. The full variable domain, completed using reference TRBV5-1 and TRBJ2-5, is KAGVTQTPRYLIKTRGQQVTLSCSPISGHRSVSWYQQTPGQGLQFLFEYFSETQRNKGNFPGRFSGRQFSNSRSEMNVSTLELGDSALYLCASSLAPSGGAETQYFGPGTRLLVL.

The chain uses TRBV30 and TRBJ1-3; TRBD1 agrees at 10 bases. Trimming cost V 5 bases and J 3 bases; bases outside gene matches: 4. The V gene's germline CDR1 is GTSNPN and CDR2 SVGIG (reference sequence). This CDR3 contains 14 residues. In DNA form, the CDR3 reads TGTGCCTGGCAGGACAGGGGGTTTGGAAACACCATATATTTT. This sequence encodes CAWQDRGFGNTIYF.

The rearrangement uses TRBV4-1 and TRBJ2-2, with D possibly TRBD2 on 6 matching bases. The germline V gene encodes CDR1 MGHRA and CDR2 YSYEKL. Trimming pared 1 base from V and 1 base from J, leaving 13 bases between. The CDR3 spans 17 residues. CDR3 sequence reads: CASSQVLGGENTGELFF. The DNA of the CDR3 is TGCGCCAGCAGCCAAGTTTTGGGAGGAGAGAACACCGGGGAGCTGTTTTTT.

V usage is TRBV5-1 and J usage is TRBJ1-1, with D possibly being TRBD1 (6 bases). Trimming took 3 bases from V and 7 from J, leaving 13 bases between them. The germline CDR1 and CDR2 sequences are SGHRS and YFSETQ. CDR3 length equals 13 residues. CDR3 in amino acids: CASSSGGAGEAFF. CDR3 nucleotides: TGCGCCAGCAGCTCGGGGGGGGCAGGTGAAGCTTTCTTT.

The V call is TRBV11-2, the J call TRBJ2-5; possibly TRBD2 for D (5 bases). Trimming pared 2 bases from V and 1 base from J, leaving 8 bases between. The CDR3 extends over 14 amino acids. The germline V gene has CDR1 SGHAT and CDR2 FQNNGV. The CDR3 region has the DNA TGTGCCAGCAGCTTATCCGGAGGCCAAGAGACCCAGTACTTC. Protein product: CASSLSGGQETQYF.

The rearrangement uses TRBV19 and TRBJ1-5; possible D gene TRBD1, 5 bases. V was pared by 3 bases and J by 7 bases, with 16 bases between. Germline values: CDR1 LNHDA, CDR2 SQIVND (reference sequence). The CDR3 is made up of 15 amino acids. CDR3 in amino acids: CASSIGQGKGQPQHF. In DNA form, the CDR3 reads TGTGCCAGTAGTATCGGGCAGGGTAAGGGGCAGCCCCAGCATTTT.

This chain uses TRBV5-1 with TRBJ2-2, with 9 bases fitting TRBD1. The germline V gene encodes CDR1 SGHRS and CDR2 YFSETQ. J was trimmed by 1 base and V by 2 bases; bases with no gene match: 3. The CDR3 spans 16 residues. In DNA, the CDR3 is TGCGCCAGCAGCTTCTGGACAGGGGTGAACACCGGGGAGCTGTTTTTT. It yields the protein CASSFWTGVNTGELFF.

The rearrangement uses TRBV18 and TRBJ1-4; no firm D call. CDR3 length: 13 amino acids. Germline CDR1 and CDR2: KGHSH and LQKENI. V lost 6 bases and J lost 9, with 14 bases in between. The CDR3 is CASSGRDVKKLFF. The CDR3, as DNA: TGTGCCAGCTCTGGGAGGGATGTAAAAAAACTGTTTTTT.

This rearrangement joins TRBV5-1 to TRBJ2-3, with 7 positions matching TRBD1. The length of the CDR3 is 16 residues. Trimming cost V 4 bases and J 0 bases; bases outside gene matches: 8. CDR1 is SGHRS and CDR2 is YFSETQ in the germline V gene. CDR3 sequence reads: CASSTDRVSSTDTQYF. CDR3 nucleotides: TGCGCCAGCAGCACCGACAGGGTTTCTAGCACAGATACGCAGTATTTT.

The chain is built from TRBV5-1 and TRBJ2-7; D might be TRBD1 (6 bases). Germline V CDR1 and CDR2: SGHRS, YFSETQ. The CDR3 sequence is 12 residues long. The ends were cut back, 0 bases at V and 6 bases at J, with 7 bases in the middle. The CDR3 here is CASSLVDSEQYF. CDR3 DNA: TGCGCCAGCAGCTTGGTGGACAGCGAGCAGTACTTC.

The chain is built from TRBV10-2 and TRBJ2-2; 7 positions agree with TRBD1. This CDR3 has 12 residues. J was trimmed by 6 bases and V by 6 bases; bases with no gene match: 1. The germline CDR1 and CDR2 sequences are WSHSY and SAAADI. The DNA of the CDR3 is TGCGCCAGCAGAGGGGGCCCCGGGGAGCTGTTTTTT. Its protein product is CASRGGPGELFF.

The rearrangement links TRBV23-1 to TRBJ1-1; D is unclear. TRBV23-1 counts as an open reading frame of uncertain function. Trimming stripped 1 base from V and 4 bases from J, with 7 bases between. This CDR3 is built from 13 residues. This chain's CDR3 is CASSQFGGTEAFF. The CDR3 DNA sequence: TGCGCCAGCAGTCAATTCGGCGGCACTGAAGCTTTCTTT.

The rearrangement links TRBV28 to TRBJ1-4; D gene unclear. The CDR3 extends over 14 amino acids. Germline CDR1 reads MDHEN; CDR2 reads SYDVKM. Trimming took 4 bases from V and 5 from J, leaving 11 bases between them. The chain's CDR3 is CASSSSRGNEKLFF. Here the CDR3 DNA reads TGTGCCAGCAGTTCTAGCAGAGGGAATGAAAAACTGTTTTTT.

This rearrangement joins TRBV30 to TRBJ1-2; 10 nucleotides align to TRBD1. The CDR3 consists of 14 residues. Trimming took 0 bases from V and 6 from J; bases not matched to a gene: 4. In germline, CDR1 is GTSNPN, CDR2 SVGIG (reference sequence). CDR3 sequence (DNA): TGTGCCTGGAGTGTGGGACAGGGGTACGATGGCTACACCTTC. This encodes CAWSVGQGYDGYTF.

V usage is TRBV9 and J usage is TRBJ2-2; 15 bases are shared with TRBD2. Germline V gene sequence: CDR1 SGDLS, CDR2 YYNGEE. This CDR3 is built from 16 residues. The V segment lost 3 bases and the J segment 4 bases; nucleotides outside the gene matches: 1. The CDR3 region is CASSEGLAGGTGELFF. As DNA, the CDR3 is TGTGCCAGCAGCGAGGGACTAGCGGGGGGCACCGGGGAGCTGTTTTTT. The full variable domain, with the rest looked up from reference TRBV9 and TRBJ2-2, is DSGVTQTPKHLITATGQRVTLRCSPRSGDLSVYWYQQSLDQGLQFLIQYYNGEERAKGNILERFSAQQFPDLHSELNLSSLELGDSALYFCASSEGLAGGTGELFFGEGSRLTVL.

The chain combines TRBV19 with TRBJ1-2, with TRBD1 as a possible D gene (5 bases). Germline V CDR1 and CDR2: LNHDA, SQIVND (reference sequence). The ends were cut back, 10 bases at V and 1 base at J, with 13 bases in the middle. There are 13 residues in the CDR3. The CDR3 reads CATTSGDNYGYTF. The CDR3 DNA reads as TGTGCCACTACCTCGGGGGATAACTATGGCTACACCTTC.

The chain combines TRBV15 with TRBJ2-5; TRBD2 matches at 8 bases. J was trimmed by 1 base and V by 3 bases; bases with no gene match: 4. Looked up from germline, CDR1 is LNHNV and CDR2 is YYDKDF (reference sequence). The CDR3 has 15 amino acids. The DNA for the CDR3 is TGTGCCACCAGCAGGGCGGGGGGAGGCCAAGAGACCCAGTACTTC. Protein sequence: CATSRAGGGQETQYF.

The chain uses TRBV9 and TRBJ1-6; D not resolved. V gave up 0 bases and J gave up 7 bases, with 11 bases separating them. This CDR3 region has 15 residues. CDR1 and CDR2 (germline): SGDLS, YYNGEE. CDR3: CASSVEVTANSPLHF. The CDR3 DNA reads as TGTGCCAGCAGCGTAGAGGTGACTGCCAATTCACCCCTCCACTTT.

The sample holds one count of this clone. The rearrangement joins TRBV18 to TRBJ1-5; 7 nucleotides line up with TRBD1. Unmatched junction bases numbered 7, after V lost 2 bases and J lost 3 bases. CDR1 is KGHSH, CDR2 LQKENI, per germline. This CDR3 is built from 16 residues. The CDR3 sequence: CASSPAPTGTNQPQHF. DNA of the CDR3: TGTGCCAGCTCACCAGCCCCGACAGGGACCAATCAGCCCCAGCATTTT.

The chain employs TRBV6-6 and TRBJ2-7; 7 bases are shared with TRBD2. Trimming took 5 bases from V and 0 from J; bases not matched to a gene: 4. Germline CDR1 and CDR2: MNHNY and SVGAGI (reference sequence). This CDR3 spans 14 amino acids. The CDR3 spells CASSTGGGSYEQYF. The DNA for the CDR3 is TGTGCCAGCAGTACTGGGGGGGGCTCCTACGAGCAGTACTTC.

This clone was picked up a small number of times. This rearrangement joins TRBV2 to TRBJ1-6, with 8 bases lining up with TRBD1. CDR1 SNHLY and CDR2 FYNNEI come from the germline V gene. This CDR3 spans 14 amino acids. V shed 6 bases and J 10 bases; nucleotides not matched to a gene: 8. The CDR3 DNA follows: TGTGCCAGCAGCGACAGGGGAATGGGGTCACCCCTCCACTTT. Protein product: CASSDRGMGSPLHF.

In regard to this clone: The sample carries other DNA sequences with the same CDR3. The chain has TRBV7-8 and TRBJ1-6, with 8 nucleotides matching TRBD1. Germline CDR1 reads SGHVS; CDR2 reads FQNEAQ. J was trimmed by 13 bases and V by 5 bases; bases with no gene match: 13. The CDR3 runs to 15 residues. In nucleotides, the CDR3 is TGTGCCAGCAGCCTAAACTTTGGACAGGGAAGCCCCCTCCACTTT. This codes for CASSLNFGQGSPLHF. The full variable domain, its missing parts supplied by reference TRBV7-8 and TRBJ1-6, is GAGVSQSPRYKVAKRGQDVALRCDPISGHVSLFWYQQALGQGPEFLTYFQNEAQLDKSGLPSDRFFAERPEGSVSTLKIQRTQQEDSAVYLCASSLNFGQGSPLHFGNGTRLTVT.

The chain links TRBV4-2 to TRBJ2-2, with D perhaps TRBD2 (6 bases). This CDR3 spans 16 amino acids. Trimming removed 4 bases at V and 0 bases at J, with 12 bases between. CDR1 is LGHNA and CDR2 is YNFKEQ in the germline V gene. CDR3 nucleotide sequence: TGTGCCAGCAGCCCTCTTCGCGGGACGAACACCGGGGAGCTGTTTTTT. The encoded protein is CASSPLRGTNTGELFF.

This sequence joins TRBV27 and TRBJ2-7; a weak D match, TRBD1 (6 bases). Trimming cost V 5 bases and J 3 bases, with 17 bases left between them. The CDR3 spans 15 residues. Looked up from germline, CDR1 is MNHEY and CDR2 is SMNVEV (reference sequence). CDR3 region: CASSQGTAARYEQYF. Here the CDR3 DNA reads TGTGCCAGCAGTCAGGGGACCGCCGCTCGCTACGAGCAGTACTTC.

The chain employs TRBV2 and TRBJ2-3, with D unclear. Germline V CDR1 and CDR2: SNHLY, FYNNEI. The CDR3 consists of 14 residues. V lost 3 bases to trimming and J lost 0 bases, with 7 bases between them. The CDR3 DNA is TGTGCCAGCAGTGACCGGTACAGCACAGATACGCAGTATTTT. It codes for CASSDRYSTDTQYF.